Presented here are 2 T cell receptor beta chains from one specimen sequenced in a study of CD8 T cells in ankylosing spondylitis. One entry per CDR3 protein, called by TCRdb with MiXCR from the 5' RACE reads. The sample shows about 510,000 distinct CDR3 sequences, less than 6% of them seen only once. Study-wide results and caveats: It appeared that ankylosing spondylitis blood was characterized by a TCR beta motif of about 8 highly homologous variants.

The antigens these receptors bind are not known. The sequenced sample consisted of blood, either unsorted or a sorted T cell fraction (not recorded which). The receptor set was obtained from a male donor with ankylosing spondylitis.

This chain joins TRBV6-2 or TRBV6-3 and TRBJ2-2; tentative D call: TRBD2 (5 bases). Germline CDR1 reads MNHEY; CDR2 reads SVGEGT. With 7 bases removed from V and 0 bases from J, the gap between germline ends came to 15 bases. The CDR3 contains 16 residues. The CDR3 sequence: CASTRMEAANTGELFF. The CDR3 DNA follows: TGTGCCAGCACACGTATGGAGGCTGCGAACACCGGGGAGCTGTTTTTT.

At least ten counts were recorded for this clonotype. The chain has TRBV5-1 and TRBJ1-1; D not resolved. The CDR3 consists of 15 residues. V was cut by 0 bases and J by 2 bases, with 11 bases left in between. The germline gives CDR1 SGHRS, CDR2 YFSETQ. Here the CDR3 reads CASSLGWRGNTEAFF. DNA for the CDR3: TGCGCCAGCAGCTTGGGCTGGCGGGGTAACACTGAAGCTTTCTTT.